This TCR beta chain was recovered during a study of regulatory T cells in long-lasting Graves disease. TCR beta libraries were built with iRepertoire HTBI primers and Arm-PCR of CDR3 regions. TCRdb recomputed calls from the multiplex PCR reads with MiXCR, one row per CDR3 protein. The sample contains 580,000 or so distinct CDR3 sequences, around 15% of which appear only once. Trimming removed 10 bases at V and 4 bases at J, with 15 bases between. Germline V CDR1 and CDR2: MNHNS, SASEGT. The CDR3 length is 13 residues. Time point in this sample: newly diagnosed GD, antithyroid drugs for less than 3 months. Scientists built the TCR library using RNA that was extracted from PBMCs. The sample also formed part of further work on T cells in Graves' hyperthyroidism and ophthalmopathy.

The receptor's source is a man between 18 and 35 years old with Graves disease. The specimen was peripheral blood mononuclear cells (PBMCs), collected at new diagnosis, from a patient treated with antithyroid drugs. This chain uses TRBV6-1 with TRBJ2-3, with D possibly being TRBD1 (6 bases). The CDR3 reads CAILRAGADTQYF. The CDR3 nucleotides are TGTGCCATCCTCAGGGCAGGGGCAGATACGCAGTATTTT.